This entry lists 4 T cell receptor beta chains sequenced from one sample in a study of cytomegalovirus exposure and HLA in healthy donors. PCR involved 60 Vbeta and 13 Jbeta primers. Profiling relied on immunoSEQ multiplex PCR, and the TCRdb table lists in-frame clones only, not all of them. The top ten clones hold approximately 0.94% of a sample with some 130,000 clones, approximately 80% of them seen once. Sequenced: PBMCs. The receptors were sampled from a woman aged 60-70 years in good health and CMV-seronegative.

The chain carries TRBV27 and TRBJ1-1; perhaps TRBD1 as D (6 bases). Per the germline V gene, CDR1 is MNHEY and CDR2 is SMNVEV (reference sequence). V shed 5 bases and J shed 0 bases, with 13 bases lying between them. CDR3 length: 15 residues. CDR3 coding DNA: TGTGCCAGCAGTCCCCAGGGGTGGATGAACACTGAAGCTTTCTTT. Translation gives CASSPQGWMNTEAFF.

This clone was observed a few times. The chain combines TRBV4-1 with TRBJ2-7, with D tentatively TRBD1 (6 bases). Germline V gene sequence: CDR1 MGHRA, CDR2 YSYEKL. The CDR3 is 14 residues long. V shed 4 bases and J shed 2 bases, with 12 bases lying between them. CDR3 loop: CASSRRDTPYEQYF. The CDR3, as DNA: TGCGCCAGCAGCCGCCGGGACACACCCTACGAGCAGTACTTC.

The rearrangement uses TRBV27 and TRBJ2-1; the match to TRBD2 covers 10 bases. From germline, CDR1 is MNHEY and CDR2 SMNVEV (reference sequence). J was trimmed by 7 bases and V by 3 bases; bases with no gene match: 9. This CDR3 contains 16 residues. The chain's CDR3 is CASSLSLAGAGNEQFF. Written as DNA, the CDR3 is TGTGCCAGCAGTTTGAGTCTAGCGGGGGCCGGGAATGAGCAGTTCTTC.

The DNA of the CDR3 is TGTGCCAGCACCCGACAGGGACCCACCTCGGGCGAGCAGTACTTC. It codes for CASTRQGPTSGEQYF. This chain links TRBV2 with TRBJ2-7; TRBD1 matches at 7 bases. V dropped 7 bases and J dropped 6; count of bases not matched to a gene: 15. This CDR3 has 15 amino acids. CDR1 SNHLY and CDR2 FYNNEI come from the germline V gene.